This T cell receptor beta chain comes out of a study of beta chain features in type 1 diabetes. On the study more broadly: No age, gender or cell yield differences were seen between patients and healthy donors.

Findings and limits, study-wide: Still unanswered here is whether HLA type influences TCRB rearrangement. In every one of the four CD4+ subsets, TCRB CDR3s were moderately but significantly shorter in Type 1 diabetes patients. Highly expressing activated T cells could be over-counted with a cDNA template.

Reverse transcription of all isolated RNA meant that expressed TCRB transcripts were sequenced. Assay used: immunoSEQ multiplex PCR; TCRdb lists only in-frame clones, some missing. The sample includes around 99,000 clones, 40% of them seen just once. This clone was counted between two and nine times. Its matching antigen is unknown. There are 13 residues in the CDR3. V lost 0 bases, J lost 5 bases, and 5 bases lay in between. The germline V gene encodes CDR1 SGHNT and CDR2 YYREEE (reference sequence). The TCR was taken from a woman under 30 in good health. Sequenced input: stem cell memory CD4+ T cells from blood. The chain uses TRBV5-4 and TRBJ1-4; D gene uncertain. Here the CDR3 reads CASSLAGNEKLFF. In DNA, the CDR3 is TGTGCCAGCAGCTTGGCGGGGAATGAAAAACTGTTTTTT.